This entry is about one T cell receptor (beta chain). The data belong to a study of blood T cell repertoires in COVID-19. The wider study: From the United States, Italy and Spain came samples of acute and convalescent COVID-19.

Under the authors' procedure: How many nucleated cells were present was estimated from reference gene primer amplification. TCRdb's table, derived via immunoSEQ multiplex PCR, lists solely in-frame clones and lacks some. V, J and clone size are taken as reported in that table, and D and trimming were inferred from the DNA itself. The sample has around 310,000 clones; 88% are singletons. CDR3 length equals 15 residues. V shed 4 bases and J shed 2 bases, with 14 bases lying between them. Germline V gene lookup returns CDR1 ENHRY and CDR2 SYGVKD. Across about two dozen US areas, participants ranged in age from about 18 to 90 years. Cohort 3 recovery required two negative PCRs, clearance, or symptom resolution.

This receptor was taken from a man aged 30-40 years who had recovered from COVID-19. Material: PBMCs or T cells enriched from blood (not recorded which). This chain links TRBV10-3 with TRBJ2-5, with D possibly TRBD2 on 6 matching bases. CDR3 loop: CAISGRSGLQETQYF. CDR3 bases: TGTGCCATCAGTGGGCGGTCTGGACTACAAGAGACCCAGTACTTC.